This T cell receptor beta chain comes out of a study of T cells in localized non-small cell lung cancer (dated by TCRdb to between 2020 and 2021). As for the study more broadly: Comparing tumors with uninvolved tumor-adjacent lungs, the study looked at the T cell repertoires of 236 patients with early-stage NSCLC. All 236 NSCLC patients in the cohort were treatment-naive and had localized lung tumors that were resected. A mean age of around 66 years was recorded for the NSCLC patients, of whom roughly 130 were male and over 100 were female. Study-wide conclusions, independent of this receptor: Because the study design was exploratory, TCR variables were selected using unadjusted p-values without false-discovery rate correction. Uninvolved tumor-adjacent lung showed the highest T cell clonality, higher than tumor, which suggests more focused antigenic responses in the adjacent lung. Multi-region tumor sequencing was not performed, so intratumor heterogeneity could not be excluded. A median of approximately 50 of the top 100 tumor clones turned up in the paired uninvolved adjacent lung, and 25 to 30 of those clones also ranked among the top 100 of that same adjacent lung. Longer overall survival was associated with higher T cell density in blood, whereas shorter survival was associated with higher clonality in adjacent lung.

Uninvolved adjacent lung was obtained at least 2 cm from the tumor margin, and the absence of atypia was confirmed by two independent pathologists. At diagnosis, tumor, uninvolved tumor-adjacent lung and peripheral blood were collected and then preserved as a mix of FFPE and fresh-frozen material. The germline V gene encodes CDR1 SGHNT and CDR2 YENEEA. There are 16 amino acids in the CDR3, from cysteine to phenylalanine inclusive. Only the CDR3 region is kept as DNA, spanning 48 bases read in frame from base 1. V sheds 5 bases and J sheds 4 bases, leaving 17 bases between their ends. TCR beta CDR3 regions were sequenced from DNA using the immunoSEQ Assay. Turning to the authors' computational methods: T cell density was computed as TCR beta template counts normalized to usable DNA estimated by amplifying housekeeping genes. Richness was estimated with the preseqR package, extrapolating to 400,000 templates for PBMC samples and 120,000 templates for tissue samples. Clonality was taken to be one minus Pielou's evenness. Differential abundance testing on productive amino-acid clonotypes, with a minimum total count of 5 and an alpha of 0.1, was used to identify tissue-enriched TCRs. The Jaccard Index and the Morisita Overlap Index were used to measure repertoire overlap between compartments. TCR beta CDR3s were clustered by GLIPH together with public tetramer-defined viral CDR3s, and at least three viral sequences plus V-gene enrichment were required for viral motifs. TCRdb carries this immuneACCESS record with in-frame sequences only. Its versions omit some clonotypes, under half of them owing to an unresolved V gene in the studies checked, with the rest unexplained. The D gene and trimming were derived from the DNA, and the V and J assignments and clone size from that table. Counted in this sample were approximately 3,000 clones; 33% of them appeared once. In total, the top ten clones hold over 8.5% of the sample.

This clone was seen a few times. It lacks a known antigen. Base qualities were left out, and no much larger clone turns up one base away. The receptor comes from a male donor at least 60 years old with stage I squamous cell lung carcinoma. The V gene is TRBV11-3 and the J gene is TRBJ2-2; the D gene is not confidently resolved. The starting material was normal lung tissue next to the tumor, obtained before any cancer treatment. CDR3 protein: CASSAMFQLGTGELFF. Read as DNA, the sequence is TGTGCCAGCAGCGCAATGTTCCAACTGGGCACCGGGGAGCTGTTTTTT.